The T cell receptor beta chain under discussion was sequenced for a study of CD8 T cell repertoires and HIV-1 epitope variants (dated by TCRdb to 2019 to 2021). General notes on the study: In separate culture wells, T cells were stimulated with each of twenty-five peptides that represented autologous and known Gag and Nef epitope variants. Among the control conditions were a peptide pool of CMV, EBV and flu, the Ebola AY9 epitope serving as a negative control, and a well with no peptide. The epitopes tested covered three Gag epitope families plus Nef HW9 and YT9. Using the EasySep Human T Cell Enrichment Kit, T cells were enriched and then co-cultured with an equal number of autologous T cell-negative cells acting as antigen-presenting cells. Cultures were maintained for 9 to 11 days in IMDM with gentamicin, and half-media changes adding IL-2, IL-7 and IL-15 were performed on days 3 and 7. An aliquot of 1M T cells was saved as an uncultured baseline condition, separate from the roughly 80 T cell cultures. A total of more than 70 T cell cultures were run, with each culture condition done in triplicate except for one peptide, which was done in duplicate.

In regard to this clone: Its antigen has not been determined. Base qualities were left out, and no much larger clone turns up one base away.

The EasySep Human CD8+ T Cell Enrichment Kit was used on day 10 to isolate CD8+ T cells from every culture. What the research found in general, with its limitations: The assay identified only TCR beta chains and indicated proliferation to antigen, not T cell function or cytokine profile. The Nef KF9 family was recognized by five clonotypes and the HW9 family by one, and no responses to the TAALDMSHF plasma variant were observed. Nine antigen-specific TCR beta clonotypes were identified, and six of them appeared cross-reactive for autologous or known escape epitope variants.

TCR beta CDR3 regions were sequenced at survey depth on the immunoSEQ platform. The QIAamp DNA micro kit was used to extract genomic DNA from every cultured and uncultured CD8+ T cell population. The study's own analysis went as follows. Any sample with under 5,000 productive reads was excluded, and this exclusion removed about 6.5% of the roughly 75 cultures stimulated with HIV peptides. Sequences were trimmed to CDR3 by a MANAFEST web app, and nonproductive sequences, CDR3s under 5 amino acids, and sequences not starting with C or ending with F/W were removed. For a clonotype to count as antigen-specific, the clonotype had to expand relative to the no-peptide control in at least 2 of 3 replicates at FDR 0.01, and only within one epitope family. A specific clonotype also had to show a frequency at least fivefold higher than in wells stimulated with peptides from other epitope families. The table was pulled from immuneACCESS by TCRdb, which kept in-frame rearrangements only. Such tables lose some clones; where checked, under half of the loss comes from unresolved V genes, and the rest has no known cause. D and trimming come from the DNA, and the V and J calls and clone size come from that table. Across this sample there are some 5,500 clones, with around 64% seen only once. The ten largest make up about 40% of the sample.

What was sequenced was cultured CD8+ T cells derived from PBMCs. The clonotype comes from a male donor with HIV.

Here the CDR3 is given as CASSLAGTWTYEQYF. The DNA is TGTGCCAGCAGCTTAGCCGGGACTTGGACCTACGAGCAGTACTTC. This chain is built from TRBV7-2 and TRBJ2-7; the D region possibly corresponds to TRBD2 (6 bases align). The junction carries 11 bases between V and J, which are trimmed by 0 bases and 2 bases respectively. CDR1 SGHTA and CDR2 FQGNSA were looked up in the germline V gene. From its cysteine to its phenylalanine, the CDR3 spans 15 amino acids. The CDR3 DNA has 45 bases and is translated from base 1.